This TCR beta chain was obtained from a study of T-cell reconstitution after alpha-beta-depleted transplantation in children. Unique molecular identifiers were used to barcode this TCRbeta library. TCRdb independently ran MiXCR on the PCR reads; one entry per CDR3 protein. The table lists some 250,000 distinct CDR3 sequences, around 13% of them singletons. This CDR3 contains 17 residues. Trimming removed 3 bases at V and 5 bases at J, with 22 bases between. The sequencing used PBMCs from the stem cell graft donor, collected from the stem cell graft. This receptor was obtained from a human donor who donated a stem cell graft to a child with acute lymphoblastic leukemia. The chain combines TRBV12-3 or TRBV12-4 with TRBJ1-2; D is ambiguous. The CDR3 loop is CASSFGRTINLLYGYTF. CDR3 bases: TGTGCCAGCAGTTTCGGACGAACTATCAATCTCCTATATGGCTACACCTTC.